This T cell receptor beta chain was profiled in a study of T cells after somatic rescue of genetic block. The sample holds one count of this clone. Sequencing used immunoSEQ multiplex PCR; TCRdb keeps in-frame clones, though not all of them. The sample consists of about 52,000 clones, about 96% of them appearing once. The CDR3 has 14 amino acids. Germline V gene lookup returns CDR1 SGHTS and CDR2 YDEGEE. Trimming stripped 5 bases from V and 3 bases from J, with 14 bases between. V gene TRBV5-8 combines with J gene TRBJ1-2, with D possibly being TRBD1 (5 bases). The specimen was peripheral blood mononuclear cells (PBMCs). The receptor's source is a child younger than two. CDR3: CASSSDSRYYGYTF. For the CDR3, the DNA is TGTGCCAGCAGTTCTGACAGCCGATACTATGGCTACACCTTC.